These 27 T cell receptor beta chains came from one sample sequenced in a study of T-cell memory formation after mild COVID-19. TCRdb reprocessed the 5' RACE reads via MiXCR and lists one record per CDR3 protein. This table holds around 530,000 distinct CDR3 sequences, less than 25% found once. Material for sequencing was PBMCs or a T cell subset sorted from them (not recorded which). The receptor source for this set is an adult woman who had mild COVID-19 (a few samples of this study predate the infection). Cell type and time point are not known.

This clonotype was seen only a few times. The CDR3 sequence is CASSARTGLGETQYF. CDR3 nucleotides: TGTGCCAGCAGCGCCCGGACAGGGCTCGGGGAGACCCAGTACTTC. The J gene is TRBJ2-5, the V gene TRBV4-2; 8 bases are a match to TRBD1. Germline V CDR1 and CDR2: LGHNA, YNFKEQ. With 5 bases clipped from V and 5 bases from J, the junction kept 10 bases outside the gene matches. CDR3 length: 15 amino acids.

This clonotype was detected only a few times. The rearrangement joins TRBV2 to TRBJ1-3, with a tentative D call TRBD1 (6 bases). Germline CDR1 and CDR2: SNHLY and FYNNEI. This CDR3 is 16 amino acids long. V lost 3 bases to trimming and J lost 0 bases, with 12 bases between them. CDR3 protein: CASSDDRWDSGNTIYF. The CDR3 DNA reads TGTGCCAGCAGTGACGACAGGTGGGACTCTGGAAACACCATATATTTT.

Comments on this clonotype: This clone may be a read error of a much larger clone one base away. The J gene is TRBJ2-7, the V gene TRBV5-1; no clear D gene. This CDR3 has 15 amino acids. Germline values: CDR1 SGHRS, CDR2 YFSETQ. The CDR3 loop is CARSLGFDTYYEQYF. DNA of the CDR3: TGCGCCAGAAGCTTAGGGTTTGACACTTACTACGAGCAGTACTTC.

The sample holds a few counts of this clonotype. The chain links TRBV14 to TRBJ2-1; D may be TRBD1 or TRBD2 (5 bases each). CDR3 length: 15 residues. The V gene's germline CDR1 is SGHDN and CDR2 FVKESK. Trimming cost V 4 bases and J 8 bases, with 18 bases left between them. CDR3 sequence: CASSLRDPARDEQFF. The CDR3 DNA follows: TGTGCCAGCAGCCTCCGGGACCCCGCGCGGGATGAGCAGTTCTTC.

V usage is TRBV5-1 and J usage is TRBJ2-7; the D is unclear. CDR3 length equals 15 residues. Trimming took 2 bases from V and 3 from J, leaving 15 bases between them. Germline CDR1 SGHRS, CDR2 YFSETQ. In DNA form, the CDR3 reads TGCGCCAGCAGCTTTGGACCCTCAACGGTCTACGAGCAGTACTTC. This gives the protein CASSFGPSTVYEQYF. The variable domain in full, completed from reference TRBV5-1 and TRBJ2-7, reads KAGVTQTPRYLIKTRGQQVTLSCSPISGHRSVSWYQQTPGQGLQFLFEYFSETQRNKGNFPGRFSGRQFSNSRSEMNVSTLELGDSALYLCASSFGPSTVYEQYFGPGTRLTVT.

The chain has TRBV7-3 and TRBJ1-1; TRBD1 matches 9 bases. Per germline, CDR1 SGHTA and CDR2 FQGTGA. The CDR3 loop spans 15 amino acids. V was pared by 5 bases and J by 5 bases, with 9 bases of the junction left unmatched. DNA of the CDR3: TGTGCCAGCAGCACCCAACAGGGGGCGAGGACTGAAGCTTTCTTT. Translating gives CASSTQQGARTEAFF.

CDR3 bases: TGTGCCAGCAGCTTCCCCCGTGGGACAGGCGCCAACAATGAGCAGTTCTTC. Encoded protein: CASSFPRGTGANNEQFF. The chain carries TRBV9 and TRBJ2-1, with TRBD1 matching 8 bases. The ends lost 4 bases at V and 5 bases at J; junction bases unmatched: 14. Germline CDR1 reads SGDLS; CDR2 reads YYNGEE. The CDR3 runs 17 residues.

Here the CDR3 reads CAWSVLEEKTYEQYF. The CDR3 nucleotides are TGTGCCTGGAGTGTACTGGAAGAGAAAACCTACGAGCAGTACTTC. The rearrangement uses TRBV30 and TRBJ2-7; D is undetermined. The CDR3 has 15 amino acids. In germline, CDR1 is GTSNPN, CDR2 SVGIG (reference sequence). The germline V and J ends were trimmed by 0 bases and 2 bases, with 14 bases remaining between them.

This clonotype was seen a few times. CDR3 coding DNA: TGCAGTGTTCGGGACCCTAGCGCGAGCATTCAGTACTTC. Translation gives CSVRDPSASIQYF. The genes are TRBV20-1 and TRBJ2-4, with D tentatively TRBD2 (6 bases). Looked up from germline, CDR1 is DFQATT and CDR2 is SNEGSKA (reference sequence). This CDR3 region has 13 residues. Trimming stripped 7 bases from V and 9 bases from J, with 19 bases between.

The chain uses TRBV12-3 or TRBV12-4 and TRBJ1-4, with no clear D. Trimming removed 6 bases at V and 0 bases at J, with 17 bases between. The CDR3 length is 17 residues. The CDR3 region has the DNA TGTGCCAGCAGAAAGCTCGGGCGAGAAGCAACTAATGAAAAACTGTTTTTT. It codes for CASRKLGREATNEKLFF.

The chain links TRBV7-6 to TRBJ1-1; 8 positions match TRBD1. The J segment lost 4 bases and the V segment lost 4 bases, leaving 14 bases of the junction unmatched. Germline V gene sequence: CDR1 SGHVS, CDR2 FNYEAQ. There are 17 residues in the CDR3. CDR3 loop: CASSSPNPSQGGTEAFF. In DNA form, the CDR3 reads TGTGCCAGCAGCTCACCCAACCCATCACAGGGGGGCACTGAAGCTTTCTTT.

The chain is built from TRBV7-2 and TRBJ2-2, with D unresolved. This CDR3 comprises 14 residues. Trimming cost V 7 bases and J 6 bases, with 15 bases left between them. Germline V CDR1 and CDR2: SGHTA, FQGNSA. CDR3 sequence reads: CASTKSYVPGELFF. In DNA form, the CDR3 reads TGTGCCAGCACTAAGTCTTATGTCCCCGGGGAGCTGTTTTTT.

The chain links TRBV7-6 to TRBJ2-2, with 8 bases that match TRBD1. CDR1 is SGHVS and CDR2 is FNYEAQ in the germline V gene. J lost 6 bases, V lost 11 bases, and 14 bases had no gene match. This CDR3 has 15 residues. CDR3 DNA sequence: TGTGCCCCCCCTTACCAGGGGGCTTTTTCCGGGGAGCTGTTTTTT. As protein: CAPPYQGAFSGELFF. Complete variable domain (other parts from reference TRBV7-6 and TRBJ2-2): GAGVSQSPRYKVTKRGQDVALRCDPISGHVSLYWYRQALGQGPEFLTYFNYEAQQDKSGLPNDRFSAERPEGSISTLTIQRTEQRDSAMYRCAPPYQGAFSGELFFGEGSRLTVL.

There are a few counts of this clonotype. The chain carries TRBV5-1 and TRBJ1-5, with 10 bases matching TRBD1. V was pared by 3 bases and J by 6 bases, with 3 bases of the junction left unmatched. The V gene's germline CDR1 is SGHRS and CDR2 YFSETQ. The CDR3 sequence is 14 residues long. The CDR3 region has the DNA TGCGCCAGCAGCTCCGGGACAGGGGTTCAGCCCCAGCATTTT. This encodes CASSSGTGVQPQHF.

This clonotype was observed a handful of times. The CDR3: CSGEGHPNRGTQYF. As DNA, the CDR3 is TGCAGCGGGGAAGGGCACCCGAATAGGGGGACCCAGTACTTC. The chain couples TRBV29-1 to TRBJ2-5, with a possible D match to TRBD1 (5 bases). The CDR3 consists of 14 residues. V dropped 7 bases and J dropped 7 bases, with 22 bases sitting between them. The germline CDR1 and CDR2 sequences are SQVTM and ANQGSEA.

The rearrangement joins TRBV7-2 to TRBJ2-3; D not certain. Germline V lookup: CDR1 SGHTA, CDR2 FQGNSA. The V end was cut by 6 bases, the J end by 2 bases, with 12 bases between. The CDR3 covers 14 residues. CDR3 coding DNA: TGTGCCAGCAGGAGTACTGGGCCCACAGATACGCAGTATTTT. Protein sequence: CASRSTGPTDTQYF. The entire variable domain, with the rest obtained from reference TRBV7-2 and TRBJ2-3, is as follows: GAGVSQSPSNKVTEKGKDVELRCDPISGHTALYWYRQSLGQGLEFLIYFQGNSAPDKSGLPSDRFSAERTGGSVSTLTIQRTQQEDSAVYLCASRSTGPTDTQYFGPGTRLTVL.

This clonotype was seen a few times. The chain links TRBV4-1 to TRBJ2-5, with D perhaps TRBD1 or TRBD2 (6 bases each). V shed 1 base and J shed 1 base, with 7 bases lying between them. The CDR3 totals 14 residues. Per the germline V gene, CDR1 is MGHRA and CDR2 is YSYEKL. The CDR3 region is CASSQGGAQETQYF. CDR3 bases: TGCGCCAGCAGCCAAGGGGGGGCCCAAGAGACCCAGTACTTC.

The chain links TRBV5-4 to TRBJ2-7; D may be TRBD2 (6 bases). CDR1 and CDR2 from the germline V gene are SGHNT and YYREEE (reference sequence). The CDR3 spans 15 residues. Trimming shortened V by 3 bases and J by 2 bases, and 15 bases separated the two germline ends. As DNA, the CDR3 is TGTGCCAGCAGCTCTCCAGCGCTAGCGCCCTACGAGCAGTACTTC. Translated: CASSSPALAPYEQYF. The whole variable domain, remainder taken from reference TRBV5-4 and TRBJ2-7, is ETGVTQSPTHLIKTRGQQVTLRCSSQSGHNTVSWYQQALGQGPQFIFQYYREEENGRGNFPPRFSGLQFPNYSSELNVNALELDDSALYLCASSSPALAPYEQYFGPGTRLTVT.

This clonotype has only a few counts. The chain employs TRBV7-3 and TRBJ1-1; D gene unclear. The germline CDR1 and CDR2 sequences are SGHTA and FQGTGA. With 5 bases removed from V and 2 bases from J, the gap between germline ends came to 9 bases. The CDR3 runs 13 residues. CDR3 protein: CASSTPGNTEAFF. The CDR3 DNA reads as TGTGCCAGCAGCACCCCTGGCAACACTGAAGCTTTCTTT. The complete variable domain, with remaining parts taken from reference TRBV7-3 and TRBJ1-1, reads GAGVSQTPSNKVTEKGKYVELRCDPISGHTALYWYRQSLGQGPEFLIYFQGTGAADDSGLPNDRFFAVRPEGSVSTLKIQRTERGDSAVYLCASSTPGNTEAFFGQGTRLTVV.

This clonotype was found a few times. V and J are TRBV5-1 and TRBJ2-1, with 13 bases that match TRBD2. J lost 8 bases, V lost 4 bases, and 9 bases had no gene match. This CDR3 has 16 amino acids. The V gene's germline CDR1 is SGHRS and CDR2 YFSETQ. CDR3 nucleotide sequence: TGCGCCAGCAGCCTCGCAACTAGCGGGGGGGCCGATGAGCAGTTCTTC. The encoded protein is CASSLATSGGADEQFF.

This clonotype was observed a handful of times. The CDR3 sequence is CATSEPLGTEAFF. DNA of the CDR3: TGTGCCACCAGTGAACCGTTGGGGACTGAAGCTTTCTTT. The chain carries TRBV24-1 and TRBJ1-1, with D unresolved. The CDR3 consists of 13 residues. Trimming stripped 4 bases from V and 5 bases from J, with 10 bases between. CDR1 KGHDR and CDR2 SFDVKD come from the germline V gene.

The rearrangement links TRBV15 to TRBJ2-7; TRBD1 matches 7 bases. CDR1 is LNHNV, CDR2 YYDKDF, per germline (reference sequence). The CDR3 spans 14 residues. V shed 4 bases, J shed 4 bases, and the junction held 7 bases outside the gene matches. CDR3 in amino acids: CATSTATGIYEQYF. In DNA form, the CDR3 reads TGTGCCACCAGCACCGCGACAGGGATATACGAGCAGTACTTC.

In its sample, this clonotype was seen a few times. CDR3 sequence reads: CSVETGSGHGYTF. CDR3 DNA: TGCAGCGTTGAGACAGGGAGCGGGCATGGCTACACCTTC. The V call is TRBV29-1, the J call TRBJ1-2; 7 nucleotides line up with TRBD1. CDR1 is SQVTM, CDR2 ANQGSEA, per germline. The CDR3 contains 13 residues. J was trimmed by 6 bases and V by 3 bases; bases with no gene match: 7. The full variable domain, completed using reference TRBV29-1 and TRBJ1-2, is SAVISQKPSRDICQRGTSLTIQCQVDSQVTMMFWYRQQPGQSLTLIATANQGSEATYESGFVIDKFPISRPNLTFSTLTVSNMSPEDSSIYLCSVETGSGHGYTFGSGTRLTVV.

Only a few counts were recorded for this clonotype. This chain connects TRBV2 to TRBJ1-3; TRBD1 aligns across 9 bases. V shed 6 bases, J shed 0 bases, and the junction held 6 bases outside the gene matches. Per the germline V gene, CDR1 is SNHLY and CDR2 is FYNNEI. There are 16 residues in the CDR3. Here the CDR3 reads CASRGQGIISGNTIYF. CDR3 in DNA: TGTGCCAGCAGGGGACAGGGAATTATCTCTGGAAACACCATATATTTT. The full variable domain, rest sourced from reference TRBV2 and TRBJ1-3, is EPEVTQTPSHQVTQMGQEVILRCVPISNHLYFYWYRQILGQKVEFLVSFYNNEISEKSEIFDDQFSVERPDGSNFTLKIRSTKLEDSAMYFCASRGQGIISGNTIYFGEGSWLTVV.

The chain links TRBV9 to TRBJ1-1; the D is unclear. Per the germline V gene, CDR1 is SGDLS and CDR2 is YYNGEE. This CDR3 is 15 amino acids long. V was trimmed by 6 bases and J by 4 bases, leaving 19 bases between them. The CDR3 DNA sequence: TGTGCCAGCAACCCCCTCCCGGACGTGTCCACTGAAGCTTTCTTT. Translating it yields CASNPLPDVSTEAFF. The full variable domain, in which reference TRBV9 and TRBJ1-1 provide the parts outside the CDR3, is DSGVTQTPKHLITATGQRVTLRCSPRSGDLSVYWYQQSLDQGLQFLIQYYNGEERAKGNILERFSAQQFPDLHSELNLSSLELGDSALYFCASNPLPDVSTEAFFGQGTRLTVV.

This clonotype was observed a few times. The CDR3 loop reads CASSEGHRPLSNQPQHF. CDR3 nucleotide sequence: TGTGCCAGCAGTGAGGGCCACAGGCCATTGAGCAATCAGCCCCAGCATTTT. The V gene is TRBV6-1, the J gene TRBJ1-5, with D possibly being TRBD1 (5 bases). Germline-derived CDR1 and CDR2 are MNHNS and SASEGT. The CDR3 extends over 17 amino acids. The ends were cut back, 3 bases at V and 1 base at J, with 16 bases in the middle.

In DNA form, the CDR3 reads TGTGCCAGCAGTACCCTAGGGTGGACTTCCTCCTACGAGCAGTACTTC. Translated, it gives CASSTLGWTSSYEQYF. The chain uses TRBV6-5 and TRBJ2-7, with TRBD2 as a possible D gene (5 bases). There are 16 residues in the CDR3. Germline CDR1 is MNHEY and CDR2 is SVGAGI. V lost 5 bases and J 0 bases, leaving 17 bases between the germline ends.